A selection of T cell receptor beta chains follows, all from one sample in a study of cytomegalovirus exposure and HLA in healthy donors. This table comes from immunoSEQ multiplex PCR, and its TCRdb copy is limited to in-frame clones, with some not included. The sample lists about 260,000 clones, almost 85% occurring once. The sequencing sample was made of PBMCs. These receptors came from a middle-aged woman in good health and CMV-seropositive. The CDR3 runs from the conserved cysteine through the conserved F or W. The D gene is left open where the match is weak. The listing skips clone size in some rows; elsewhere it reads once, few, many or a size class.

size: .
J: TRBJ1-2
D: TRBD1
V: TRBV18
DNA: TGTGCCAGCTCACTGGGACAGGGGACTACATATGGCTACACCTTC
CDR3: CASSLGQGTTYGYTF

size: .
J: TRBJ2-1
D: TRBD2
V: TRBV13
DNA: TGTGCCAGCAGCTTAGAGAGACTAGCGGGGGACAATGAGCAGTTCTTC
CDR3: CASSLERLAGDNEQFF

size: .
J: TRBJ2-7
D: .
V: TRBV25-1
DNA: TGTGCCAGCATAAAGGGCGGGACCTACGAGCAGTACTTC
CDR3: CASIKGGTYEQYF

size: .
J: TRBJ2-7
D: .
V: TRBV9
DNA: TGTGCCAGCTCAGCAGGTAGCTCCTACGAGCAGTACTTC
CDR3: CASSAGSSYEQYF

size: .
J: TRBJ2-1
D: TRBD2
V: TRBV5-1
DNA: TGCGCCAGCAGCAGCTCGGCGGGAGGAAATGAGCAGTTCTTC
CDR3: CASSSSAGGNEQFF

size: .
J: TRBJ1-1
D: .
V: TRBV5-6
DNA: TGTGCCAGCAGCTTAGTTGGGAGCCGCGGTATGAACACTGAAGCTTTCTTT
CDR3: CASSLVGSRGMNTEAFF

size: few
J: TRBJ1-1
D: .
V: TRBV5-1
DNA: TGCGCCAGCAGCTTGGGTTTAGGGAGGACTGAAGCTTTCTTT
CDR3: CASSLGLGRTEAFF

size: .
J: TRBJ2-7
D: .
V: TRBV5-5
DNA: TGTGCCAGCAGCTTTAGGACAGACTCCTACGAGCAGTACTTC
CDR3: CASSFRTDSYEQYF

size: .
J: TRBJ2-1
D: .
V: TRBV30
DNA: TGTGCCTGTCTAGCCGGCTACTACAATGAGCAGTTCTTC
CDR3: CACLAGYYNEQFF

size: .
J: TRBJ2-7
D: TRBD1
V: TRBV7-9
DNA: TGTGCCAGCAGCTCACCGCCGGGACAGGGAACTAAGGACGAGCAGTACTTC
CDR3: CASSSPPGQGTKDEQYF

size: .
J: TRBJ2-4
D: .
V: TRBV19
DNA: TGTGCCAGTAGCCTAGGGGGGGGTGGTGGTTGGAAAAACATTCAGTACTTC
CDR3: CASSLGGGGGWKNIQYF

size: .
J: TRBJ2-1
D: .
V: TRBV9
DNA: TGTGCCAGCAGCGCGGGGAGGGGGTCTGGGAATGAGCAGTTCTTC
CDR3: CASSAGRGSGNEQFF

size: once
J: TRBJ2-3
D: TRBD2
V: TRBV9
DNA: TGTGCCAGCAGCCCACTTCTAGCGGGAGGCACAGATACGCAGTATTTT
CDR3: CASSPLLAGGTDTQYF

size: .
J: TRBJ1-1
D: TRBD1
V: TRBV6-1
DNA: TGTGCCAGCATGACAGGGGCCCTTAACACTGAAGCTTTCTTT
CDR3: CASMTGALNTEAFF

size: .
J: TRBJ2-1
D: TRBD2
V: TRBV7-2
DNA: TGTGCCAGCAGCTTAGCCGGGACTAGCGGGTTTAATGAGCAGTTCTTC
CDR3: CASSLAGTSGFNEQFF

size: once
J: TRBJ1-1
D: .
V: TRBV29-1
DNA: TGCAGCGTAGCCTTTACAGCTAGAGGGATGAACACTGAAGCTTTCTTT
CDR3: CSVAFTARGMNTEAFF

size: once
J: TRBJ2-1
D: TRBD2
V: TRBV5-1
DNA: TGCGCCAGCAGCTTGTGGAGCGGGAGTGGGAATGAGCAGTTCTTC
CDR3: CASSLWSGSGNEQFF

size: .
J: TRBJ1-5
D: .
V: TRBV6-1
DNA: TGTGCCAGCAGCGGGACAAGGAATAGCAATCAGCCCCAGCATTTT
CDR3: CASSGTRNSNQPQHF

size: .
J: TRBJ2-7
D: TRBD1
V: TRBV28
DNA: TGTGCCAGCTTACAGGGGGCTGGCGAGCAGTACTTC
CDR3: CASLQGAGEQYF

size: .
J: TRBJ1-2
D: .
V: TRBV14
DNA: TGTGCCAGCAGCCAACAGACACTCCTCGGCTATGGCTACACCTTC
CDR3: CASSQQTLLGYGYTF

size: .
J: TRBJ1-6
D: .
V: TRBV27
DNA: TGTGCCAGCAGTTTATCGATGGCAGGGTGGGGTTCACCCCTCCACTTT
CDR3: CASSLSMAGWGSPLHF

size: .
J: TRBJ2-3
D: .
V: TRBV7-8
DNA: TGTGCCAGCAGCTTATTCTACCGCGGAAGCACAGATACGCAGTATTTT
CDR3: CASSLFYRGSTDTQYF

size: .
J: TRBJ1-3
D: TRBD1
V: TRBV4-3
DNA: TGCGCCAGCAGCCGGGACCCGGGACAGACTTCTGGAAGCACCATATATTTT
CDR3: CASSRDPGQTSGSTIYF

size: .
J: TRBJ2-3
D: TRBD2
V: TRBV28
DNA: TGTGCCAGCAGTTTACGGTGGGCGGGGGGCCCAGATACGCAGTATTTT
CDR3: CASSLRWAGGPDTQYF

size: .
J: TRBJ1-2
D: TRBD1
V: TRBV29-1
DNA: TGCAGCGCACCGGGACAGGGAAACTATGGCTACACCTTC
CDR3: CSAPGQGNYGYTF

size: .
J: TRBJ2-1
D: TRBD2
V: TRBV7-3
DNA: TGTGCCAGCAGCTTAAGTGGGAGGGCCGACAATGAGCAGTTCTTC
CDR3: CASSLSGRADNEQFF

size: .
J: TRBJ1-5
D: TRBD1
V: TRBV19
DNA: TGTGCCAGTAGTGTAGTACGGGGGACAGGCAATCAGCCCCAGCATTTT
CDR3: CASSVVRGTGNQPQHF

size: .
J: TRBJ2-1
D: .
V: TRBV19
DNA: TGTGCCAGTAGTAGCCGGGATCATGAGCAGTTCTTC
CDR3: CASSSRDHEQFF

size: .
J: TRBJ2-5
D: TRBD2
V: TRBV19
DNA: TGTGCCAGTAGTAGAAAGCGGGAGGGCTTGGAGACCCAGTACTTC
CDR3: CASSRKREGLETQYF

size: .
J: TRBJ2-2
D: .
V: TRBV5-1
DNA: TGCGCCAGCAGCTTGGACGGTGCCGGGGAGCTGTTTTTT
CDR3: CASSLDGAGELFF

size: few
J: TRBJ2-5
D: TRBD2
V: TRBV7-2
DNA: TGTGCCAGCAGCTTAGGGGTTAGCGGGAGTAGAGAGACCCAGTACTTC
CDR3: CASSLGVSGSRETQYF

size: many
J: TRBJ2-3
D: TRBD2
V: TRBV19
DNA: TGTGCCAGCTTTAGCGGGAGGCTGGGAGATACGCAGTATTTT
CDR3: CASFSGRLGDTQYF

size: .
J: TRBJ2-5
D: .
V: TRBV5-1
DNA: TGCGCCAGCAGCCCGGGGTCCCCGGGGAAAGAGACCCAGTACTTC
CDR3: CASSPGSPGKETQYF

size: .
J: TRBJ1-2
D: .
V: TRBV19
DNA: TGTGCCAGTAATGAAGAAGGGCGGGATGGCTACACCTTC
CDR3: CASNEEGRDGYTF

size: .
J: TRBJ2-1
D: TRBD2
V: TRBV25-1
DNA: TGTGCCAGCAGTGCCACTAGCGGCCCCAGAAACAATGAGCAGTTCTTC
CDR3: CASSATSGPRNNEQFF

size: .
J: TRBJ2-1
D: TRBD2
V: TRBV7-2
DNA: TGTGCCAGCAGCTTAGGGGCTAGCGGGAGGGTCAATGAGCAGTTCTTC
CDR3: CASSLGASGRVNEQFF

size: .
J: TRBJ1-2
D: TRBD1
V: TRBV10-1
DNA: TGCGCCAGCAGTGACCGGGACAGGGGGATCAACTATGGCTACACCTTC
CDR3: CASSDRDRGINYGYTF

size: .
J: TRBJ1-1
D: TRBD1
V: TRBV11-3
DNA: TGTGCCAGCAGCTGGGACAGGGGCGTGAACACTGAAGCTTTCTTT
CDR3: CASSWDRGVNTEAFF

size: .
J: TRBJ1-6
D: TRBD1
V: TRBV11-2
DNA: TGTGCCAGCAGCTTAGTCGGGACAGGGAATTCACCCCTCCACTTT
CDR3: CASSLVGTGNSPLHF

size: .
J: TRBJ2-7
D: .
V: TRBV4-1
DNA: TGCGCCAGCAGCCAAGATGCGCTAGTCGGCTACGAGCAGTACTTC
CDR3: CASSQDALVGYEQYF

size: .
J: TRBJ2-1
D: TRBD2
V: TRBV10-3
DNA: TGTGCCATCAGTGGACTAGCGGCCTACAATGAGCAGTTCTTC
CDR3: CAISGLAAYNEQFF

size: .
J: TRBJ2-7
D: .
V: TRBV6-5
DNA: TGTGCCAGCAGTACCCCCGGACTTCCCTACGAGCAGTACTTC
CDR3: CASSTPGLPYEQYF

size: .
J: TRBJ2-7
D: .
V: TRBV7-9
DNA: TGTGCCAGCAGCCAAGGAGGGTCGGCGCAGTACTTC
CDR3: CASSQGGSAQYF

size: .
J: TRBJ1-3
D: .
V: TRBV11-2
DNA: TGTGCCAGCAGCGGACTAGACAGCTCCTCTGGAAACACCATATATTTT
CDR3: CASSGLDSSSGNTIYF

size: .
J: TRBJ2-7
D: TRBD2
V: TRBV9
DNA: TGTGCCAGCAGCCCCCGACTAGCGGGGGCCTACGAGCAGTACTTC
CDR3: CASSPRLAGAYEQYF

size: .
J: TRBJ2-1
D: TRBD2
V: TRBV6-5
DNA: TGTGCCAGCAGTTTCGGACTAGATAGCTACAATGAGCAGTTCTTC
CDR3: CASSFGLDSYNEQFF

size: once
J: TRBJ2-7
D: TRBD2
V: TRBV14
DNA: TGTGCCAGCAGCCCCCGGACTAGCGGGAGCCACGAGCAGTACTTC
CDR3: CASSPRTSGSHEQYF

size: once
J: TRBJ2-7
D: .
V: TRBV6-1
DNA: TGTGCCAGCAGTGAAGGCCTCGTAAGGGGCTACGAGCAGTACTTC
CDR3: CASSEGLVRGYEQYF

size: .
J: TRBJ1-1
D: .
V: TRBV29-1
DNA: TGCAGCGTTGAGGCACAGACGAACACTGAAGCTTTCTTT
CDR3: CSVEAQTNTEAFF

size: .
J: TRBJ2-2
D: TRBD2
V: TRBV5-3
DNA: TGTGCCAGAAGTTCAAAAAGGACTTCACCGGGACTAGCGGGAGAGAACACCGGGGAGCTGTTTTTT
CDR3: CARSSKRTSPGLAGENTGELFF

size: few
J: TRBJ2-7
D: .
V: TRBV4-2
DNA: TGTGCCAGCAGCCAAGATCCACAGGGAGGGAGCACCTACGAGCAGTACTTC
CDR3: CASSQDPQGGSTYEQYF

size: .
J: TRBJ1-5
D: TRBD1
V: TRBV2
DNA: TGTGCCAGCACCAGGACAGGATACAATCAGCCCCAGCATTTT
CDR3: CASTRTGYNQPQHF